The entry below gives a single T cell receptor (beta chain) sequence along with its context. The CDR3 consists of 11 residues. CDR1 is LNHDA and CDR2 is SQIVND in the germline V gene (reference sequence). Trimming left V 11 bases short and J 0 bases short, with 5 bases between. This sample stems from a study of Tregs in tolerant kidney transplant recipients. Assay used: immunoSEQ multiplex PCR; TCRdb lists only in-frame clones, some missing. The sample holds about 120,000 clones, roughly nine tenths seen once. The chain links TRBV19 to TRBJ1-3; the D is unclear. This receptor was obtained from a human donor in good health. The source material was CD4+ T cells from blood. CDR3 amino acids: CAADSGNTIYF. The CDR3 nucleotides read TGTGCCGCCGACTCTGGAAACACCATATATTTT.